This T cell receptor (beta chain) is from a study of T-cell memory formation after mild COVID-19. Study context: TCR clusters were largely donor specific.

Study-wide points: Researchers found some responding clones in pre-infection memory, a sign that cross-reactive memory joined.

This CDR3 comprises 12 residues. Germline CDR1 MDHEN, CDR2 SYDVKM. Trimming removed 10 bases at V and 0 bases at J, with 9 bases between. The authors produced TCR alpha and TCR beta cDNA libraries with sample barcodes and UMIs by 5'RACE using constant-segment primers. Via MiXCR, TCRdb re-called the 5' RACE reads, giving one row per CDR3 protein. The table lists 250,000 to 400,000 distinct CDR3 sequences, roughly an eighth of them singletons, with around 23% in the top ten. Comments on this clonotype: Its specificity is unknown.

The chain is built from TRBV28 and TRBJ1-1; D not resolved. The sequencing sample was made of PBMCs or a T cell subset sorted from them (not recorded which). The sequence was collected from a man aged 18-30 years who had mild COVID-19 (a few samples of this study predate the infection). Cell type and time point are not known. CDR3 sequence reads: CATGIMNTEAFF. Written as DNA, the CDR3 is TGTGCCACCGGAATTATGAACACTGAAGCTTTCTTT.